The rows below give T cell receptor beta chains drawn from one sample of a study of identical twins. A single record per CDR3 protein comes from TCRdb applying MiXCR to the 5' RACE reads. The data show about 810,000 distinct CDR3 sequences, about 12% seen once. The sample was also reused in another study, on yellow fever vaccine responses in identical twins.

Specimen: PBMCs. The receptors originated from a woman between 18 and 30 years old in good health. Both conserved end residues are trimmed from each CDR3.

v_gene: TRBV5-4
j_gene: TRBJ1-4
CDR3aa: ASSLGGPSNEKLF

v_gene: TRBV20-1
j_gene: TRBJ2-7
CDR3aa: SARDGSSYEQY

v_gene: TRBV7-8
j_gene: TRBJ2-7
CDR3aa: ASSLIASGSEQY

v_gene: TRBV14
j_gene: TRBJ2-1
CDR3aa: ASSQDSLAFYNEQF

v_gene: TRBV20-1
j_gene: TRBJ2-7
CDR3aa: SARGQGYEQY

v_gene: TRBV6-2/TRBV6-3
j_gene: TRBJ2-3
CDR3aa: ASSYSLAGGTDTQY

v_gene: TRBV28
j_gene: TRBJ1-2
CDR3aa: ASSPPGGPRATYGYT

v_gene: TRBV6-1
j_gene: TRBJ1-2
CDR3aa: ASSRGQNYGYT

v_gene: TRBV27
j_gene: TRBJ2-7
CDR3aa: ASSLGRGPSYEQY

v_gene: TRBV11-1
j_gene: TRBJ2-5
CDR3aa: ASSLAEISTGWVETQY

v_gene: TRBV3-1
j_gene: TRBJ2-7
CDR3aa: ASSQGLAGAFDYEQY

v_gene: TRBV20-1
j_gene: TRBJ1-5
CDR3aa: SAQGLQYSNQPQH

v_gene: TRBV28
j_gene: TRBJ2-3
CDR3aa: ASRTGGVSLPGTDTQY

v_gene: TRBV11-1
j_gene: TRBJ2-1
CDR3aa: ASSLSASGSIRSYNEQF

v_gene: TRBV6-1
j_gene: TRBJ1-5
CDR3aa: ASSGGIGNQPQH

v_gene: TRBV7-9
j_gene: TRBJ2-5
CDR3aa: ASSFFGEETQY

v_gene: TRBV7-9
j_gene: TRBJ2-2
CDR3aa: ASVADTGELF

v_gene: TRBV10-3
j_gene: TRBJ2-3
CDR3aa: AISDADTQY

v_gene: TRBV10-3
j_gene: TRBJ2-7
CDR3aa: AISAELAYEQY

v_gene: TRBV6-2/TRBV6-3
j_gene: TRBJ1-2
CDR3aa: ASTAPHYYGYT

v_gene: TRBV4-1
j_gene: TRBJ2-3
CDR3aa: ASSQDRDTPHRSTQY

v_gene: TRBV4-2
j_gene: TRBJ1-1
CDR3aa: ASSQDGQLNTEAF

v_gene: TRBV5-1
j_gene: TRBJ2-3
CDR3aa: ASSFGLAGEADTQY

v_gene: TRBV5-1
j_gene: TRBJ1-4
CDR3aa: ASSDPGQGAEKLF

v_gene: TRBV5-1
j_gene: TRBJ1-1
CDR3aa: ASSLRQGGLRGTEAF

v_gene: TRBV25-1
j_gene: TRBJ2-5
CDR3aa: ASMVDRGQETQY

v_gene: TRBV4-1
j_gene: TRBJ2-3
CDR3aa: ASSQDLGRAGTDTQY

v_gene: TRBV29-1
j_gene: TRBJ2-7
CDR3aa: SVVAGDYEQY

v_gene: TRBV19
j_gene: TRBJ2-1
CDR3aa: ASNRGDSKDHEQF

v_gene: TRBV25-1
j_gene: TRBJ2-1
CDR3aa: ASSVGGGTIREQF

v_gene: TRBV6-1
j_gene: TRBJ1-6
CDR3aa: ASTRGTGDSPLH

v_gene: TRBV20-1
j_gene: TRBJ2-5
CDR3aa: SASPSGHKTQY

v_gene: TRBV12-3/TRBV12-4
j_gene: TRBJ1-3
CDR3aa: ASSLLPVSGNTIY

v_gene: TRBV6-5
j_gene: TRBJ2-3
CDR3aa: ASSYSVPDTQY

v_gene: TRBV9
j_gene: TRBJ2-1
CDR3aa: ASSVEQDRVL

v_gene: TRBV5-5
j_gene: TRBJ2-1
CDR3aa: ASSFLGNDPYNEQF

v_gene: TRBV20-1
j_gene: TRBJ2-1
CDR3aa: SAGRAGDNYEQF

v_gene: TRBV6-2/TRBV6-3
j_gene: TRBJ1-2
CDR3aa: ASSYYGSGGYT

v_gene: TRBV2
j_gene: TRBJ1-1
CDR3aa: ASSVAPEAF

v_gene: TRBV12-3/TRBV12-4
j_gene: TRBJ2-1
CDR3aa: ASSYGDNEQF

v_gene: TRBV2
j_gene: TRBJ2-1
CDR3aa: ASQGSYNEQF

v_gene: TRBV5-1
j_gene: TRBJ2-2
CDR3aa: ASSTGTSGKELF

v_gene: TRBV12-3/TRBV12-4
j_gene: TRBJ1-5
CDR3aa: ASTWDPRQPQH

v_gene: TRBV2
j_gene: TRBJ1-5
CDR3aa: ASSDGASRPYSNQPQH

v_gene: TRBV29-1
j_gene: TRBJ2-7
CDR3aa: SVETESYEQY

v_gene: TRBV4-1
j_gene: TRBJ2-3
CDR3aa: ASSQEETGIDTQY

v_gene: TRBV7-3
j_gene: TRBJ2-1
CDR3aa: ASSPRAGGNANGNEQF

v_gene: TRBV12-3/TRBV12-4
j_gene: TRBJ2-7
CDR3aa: ASSRWTSGTRDYEQY

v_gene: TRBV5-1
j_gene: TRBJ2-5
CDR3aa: ASSFLRQGQETQY

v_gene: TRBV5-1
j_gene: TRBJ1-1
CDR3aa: ASYEEGGNTEAF

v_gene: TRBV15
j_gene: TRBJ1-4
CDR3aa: ATSRVGSTNEKLF

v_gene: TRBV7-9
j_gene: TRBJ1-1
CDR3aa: ASSLALSVGTEAF

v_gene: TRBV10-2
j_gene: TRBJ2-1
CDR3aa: ASFSSGARYNEQF

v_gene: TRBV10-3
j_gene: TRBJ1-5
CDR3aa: ASTGQPSNQPQH

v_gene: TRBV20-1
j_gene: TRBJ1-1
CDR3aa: SAPPGGGTEAF

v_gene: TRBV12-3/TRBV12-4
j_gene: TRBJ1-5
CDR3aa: ASSRVTDFNQPQH

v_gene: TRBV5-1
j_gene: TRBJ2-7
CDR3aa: ASSLAGHQPPYEQY